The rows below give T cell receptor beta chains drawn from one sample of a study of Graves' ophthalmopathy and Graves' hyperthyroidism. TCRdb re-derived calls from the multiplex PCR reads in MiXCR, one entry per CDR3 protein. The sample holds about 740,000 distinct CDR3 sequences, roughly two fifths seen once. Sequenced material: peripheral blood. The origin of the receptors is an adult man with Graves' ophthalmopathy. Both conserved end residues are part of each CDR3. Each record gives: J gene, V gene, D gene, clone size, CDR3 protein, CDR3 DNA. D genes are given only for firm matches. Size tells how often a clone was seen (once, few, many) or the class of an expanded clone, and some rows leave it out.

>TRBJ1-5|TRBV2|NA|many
CASSVQGERQPQHF
TGTGCCAGCAGCGTACAGGGTGAGCGGCAGCCCCAGCATTTT
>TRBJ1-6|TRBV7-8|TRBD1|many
CASSPRQGVNSPLHF
TGTGCCAGCAGCCCTCGACAGGGAGTTAATTCACCCCTCCACTTT
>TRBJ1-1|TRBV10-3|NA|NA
CASSYSGAGTEAFF
TGTGCCAGCAGTTACTCAGGGGCGGGCACTGAAGCTTTCTTT
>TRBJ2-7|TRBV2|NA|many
CASSVWTERTYEQYF
TGTGCCAGCAGTGTTTGGACGGAGCGAACGTACGAGCAGTACTTC
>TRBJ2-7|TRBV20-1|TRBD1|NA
CSARVGTGAREQYF
TGCAGTGCTAGAGTCGGGACAGGGGCTAGGGAGCAGTACTTC
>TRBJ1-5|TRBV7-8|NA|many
CASSLGSQPQHF
TGTGCCAGCAGCTTAGGGAGCCAGCCCCAGCATTTT
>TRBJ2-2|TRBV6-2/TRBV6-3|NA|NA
CASRYALARNTGELFF
TGTGCCAGCAGATACGCCCTAGCCAGAAACACCGGGGAGCTGTTTTTT
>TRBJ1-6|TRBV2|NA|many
CASSEARRINSPLHF
TGTGCCAGCAGTGAAGCCCGCCGAATAAATTCACCCCTCCACTTT
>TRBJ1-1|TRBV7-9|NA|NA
CASSQGSTEAFF
TGTGCCAGTTCACAGGGATCCACTGAAGCTTTCTTT
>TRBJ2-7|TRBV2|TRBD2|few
CASRTSGGRPYEQYF
TGTGCCAGCAGGACTAGCGGGGGCCGTCCCTACGAGCAGTACTTC
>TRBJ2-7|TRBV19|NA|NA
CASGSKVEQYF
TGTGCCAGTGGTTCTAAGGTGGAGCAGTACTTC
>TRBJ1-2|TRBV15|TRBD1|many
CATSQRGGQRGTFF
TGTGCCACCAGCCAGAGAGGGGGACAGCGGGGGACGTTTTTC
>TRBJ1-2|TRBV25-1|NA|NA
CASSDSAGGVGGYTF
TGTGCCAGCAGTGATAGTGCCGGGGGCGTAGGTGGCTACACCTTC
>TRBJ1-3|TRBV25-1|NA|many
CASSDLVGGSGNTIYF
TGTGCCAGCAGTGATCTTGTCGGAGGCTCTGGAAACACCATATATTTT
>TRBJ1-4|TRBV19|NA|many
CASSPTPRRIEKLFF
TGTGCCAGTAGTCCTACTCCCCGACGGATCGAAAAACTGTTTTTT
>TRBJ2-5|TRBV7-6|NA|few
CASSPDSILQEAQYF
TGTGCCAGCAGCCCGGACAGCATTTTACAAGAGGCCCAGTACTTC
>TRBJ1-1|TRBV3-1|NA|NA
CASSQGRAMNTEAFF
TGTGCCAGCAGCCAAGGAAGGGCAATGAACACTGAAGCTTTCTTT
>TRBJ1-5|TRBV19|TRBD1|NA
CASSIIGTDNQPQHF
TGTGCCAGTAGTATTATAGGGACAGACAATCAGCCCCAGCATTTT
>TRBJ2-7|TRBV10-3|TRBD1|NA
CASSYSMRGRPYEQYF
TGTGCCAGCAGTTACTCGATGAGGGGGCGACCCTACGAGCAGTACTTC
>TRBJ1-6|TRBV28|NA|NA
CASSPPGHLSPLHF
TGTGCCAGCAGTCCTCCGGGACACCTTTCACCCCTCCACTTT
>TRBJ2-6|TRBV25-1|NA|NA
CASSASSFGVNVLTF
TGTGCCAGCAGCGCCTCTTCCTTTGGGGTCAACGTCCTGACATTC
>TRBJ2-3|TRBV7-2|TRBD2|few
CASSRSGGTDTQYF
TGTGCCAGCAGCCGTAGCGGGGGCACAGATACGCAGTATTTT
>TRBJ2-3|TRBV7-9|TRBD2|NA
CASGRGGGTDTQYF
TGTGCCAGCGGCCGCGGGGGGGGCACAGATACGCAGTATTTT
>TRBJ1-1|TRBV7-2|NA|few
CASSLGRAVVMNTEAFF
TGTGCCAGCAGCTTAGGCAGGGCGGTCGTCATGAACACTGAAGCTTTCTTT
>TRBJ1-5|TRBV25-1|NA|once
CASSYYSRGPSNQPQHF
TGTGCCAGCAGTTACTACTCTCGGGGGCCTAGCAATCAGCCCCAGCATTTT
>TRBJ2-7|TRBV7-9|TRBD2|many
CASSLGGRAAYEQYF
TGTGCCAGCAGCTTAGGCGGGAGGGCAGCCTACGAGCAGTACTTC
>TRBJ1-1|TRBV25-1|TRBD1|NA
CASSAHGQGRAFF
TGTGCCAGCAGTGCGCATGGACAGGGTAGGGCTTTCTTT
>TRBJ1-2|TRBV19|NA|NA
CASSSPGQINYGYTF
TGTGCCAGTAGTTCCCCGGGACAAATAAACTATGGCTACACCTTC
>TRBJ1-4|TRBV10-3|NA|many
CAISEDSATNEKLFF
TGTGCCATCAGTGAGGACAGTGCAACTAATGAAAAACTGTTTTTT